The 4 T cell receptor beta chains presented below share a single source sample, sequenced in a study of OX40 agonist ivuxolimab in advanced cancers. Produced via immunoSEQ multiplex PCR; TCRdb's table is partial and in-frame only. The sample shows over 20,000 clones, approximately 73% of them seen only once. The specimen comprised CD4+ or CD8+ T cells sorted from blood, sampled in a trial of the OX40 agonist ivuxolimab. Receptors were obtained from an adult with an advanced solid tumor such as melanoma, head and neck, liver or kidney cancer.

This chain joins TRBV7-3 and TRBJ2-3; 10 bases line up with TRBD2. There are 14 residues in the CDR3. V trimming: 0 bases; J trimming: 10 bases; junction bases outside the gene matches: 4. Germline V gives CDR1 SGHTA, CDR2 FQGTGA. CDR3 amino acids: CASSLTQTSGPQYF. In DNA form, the CDR3 reads TGTGCCAGCAGCTTAACCCAGACTAGCGGGCCGCAGTATTTT.

J is TRBJ1-6 and V is TRBV7-2, with 9 bases aligning to TRBD1. V lost 5 bases to trimming and J lost 9 bases; unmatched junction nucleotides: 11. This CDR3 has 16 amino acids. CDR1 SGHTA and CDR2 FQGNSA come from the germline V gene. As DNA, the CDR3 is TGTGCCAGCAGCCGCCTGGCGGGACAGGGCAGTTCACCCCTCCACTTT. Its protein product is CASSRLAGQGSSPLHF.

The J gene is TRBJ2-2, the V gene TRBV27; D unclear. Germline V CDR1 and CDR2: MNHEY, SMNVEV (reference sequence). Trimming cost V 7 bases and J 4 bases, with 19 bases left between them. This CDR3 region has 16 residues. CDR3 in amino acids: CASKGIVGWATGELFF. The CDR3 nucleotides read TGTGCCAGCAAGGGTATAGTCGGGTGGGCCACCGGGGAGCTGTTTTTT.

The rearrangement joins TRBV5-1 to TRBJ1-4, with a tentative D call TRBD1 (5 bases). CDR3 length: 14 residues. Between the trimmed V and J ends, which lost 3 bases and 3 bases, there was a span of 9 bases. Germline V lookup: CDR1 SGHRS, CDR2 YFSETQ. The CDR3 spells CASSSGTPNEKLFF. CDR3 coding DNA: TGCGCCAGCAGCTCCGGGACCCCTAATGAAAAACTGTTTTTT.